This T cell receptor (beta chain) was recovered during a study of post-analysis software for immune sequencing data (dated by TCRdb to between 2015 and 2016). A note on the overall study: Disease courses on record covered relapsing-remitting, secondary progressive and progressive-relapsing multiple sclerosis, though some patients had no subtype annotation. Patient repertoires were compared against about a dozen previously published healthy control repertoires from donors aged 6 to 25 years. A subset of samples was prepared in parallel using single-end sample barcoding, then pooled and co-amplified after Illumina adapter ligation. General findings and caveats noted by the study authors: The multiple sclerosis patient group was slightly younger than the control group. Strong co-clustering of samples prepared in the same batch was shown by direct clustering with F measure, prompting a batch-effect correction. Normalized Chao1 diversity was significantly lower in multiple sclerosis patients than controls, suggesting substantial peripheral T-cell clonal expansion. Significantly higher frequencies in patients than in controls were found for roughly 5 TRBV segments, including TRBV5-6, TRBV5-1 and TRBV20-1.

To demonstrate the VDJtools post-analysis software, the study profiled TCR beta repertoires from the peripheral blood of 10 to 15 young patients with multiple sclerosis. Multiple sclerosis patients were children and adolescents aged about 6 to 15 years. This clonotype occurred a few times. Its antigen target is currently unknown. No qualities accompany the bases; no much larger clone lies one base away. From the cysteine up to the phenylalanine, the CDR3 has a length of 15 residues. The only DNA kept is the CDR3, 45 bases in frame from the first base. V lost 4 bases and J lost 2 bases; the stretch between them is 15 bases long. CDR1 SGHRS and CDR2 YFSETQ are derived from the germline V gene. The receptor library was made with PCR. Sequencing took place on an Illumina HiSeq 2500. To reduce PCR and sequencing biases, unique molecular identifiers were incorporated into the TCR beta cDNA libraries. Every 1 to 10 million input T cells yielded around 500,000 cDNA molecules, meaning each molecule approximated one T cell. The patient libraries were prepared and sequenced using the same protocol as the earlier healthy control dataset. Samples belonging to the same batch were prepared together, multiplexed and sequenced on a shared HiSeq lane. Regarding the original processing steps: MIGEC was used to process the raw barcoded reads, and molecular identifier groups with only a single read were discarded before consensus assembly and CDR3 extraction. Clonotype tables were post-analysed with VDJtools, and diversity was normalized by down-sampling all datasets to the smallest sample size. To correct batch-related cross-sample contamination, repertoire overlap clustering matched CDR3 amino acid sequences but not nucleotide sequences. The raw public reads went through TCRdb reprocessing: fastp at Q25, MiXCR clone calling, in-frame beta chains kept. Merged by CDR3 protein, the rows form single entries marked with the most common genes and DNA. The authors' filters were not applied to this entry. The sample table lists about 770,000 distinct CDR3 sequences, around 46% of them with a count of one. In total, the top ten clones hold over 4.5% of the sample.

The chain links TRBV5-1 with TRBJ2-5, with a weak D call of TRBD2 (6 bases match). This clonotype was obtained from a girl aged 5-17 years with multiple sclerosis. Specimen: blood. The CDR3 region reads CASSAGSGTQETQYF. The bases read TGCGCCAGCAGCGCGGGCTCCGGGACTCAAGAGACCCAGTACTTC. Beyond the CDR3, the reference TRBV5-1 and TRBJ2-5 genes provide the residues; the full variable domain reads: KAGVTQTPRYLIKTRGQQVTLSCSPISGHRSVSWYQQTPGQGLQFLFEYFSETQRNKGNFPGRFSGRQFSNSRSEMNVSTLELGDSALYLCASSAGSGTQETQYFGPGTRLLVL.